This TCR beta chain is drawn from a study of cytomegalovirus exposure and HLA in healthy donors. The CDR3 runs 16 residues. Trimming cost V 4 bases and J 2 bases; bases outside gene matches: 9. Germline V gives CDR1 LGHNA, CDR2 YNFKEQ. Clones were read by immunoSEQ multiplex PCR, and TCRdb kept only the in-frame ones, dropping some. Here the sample spans about 190,000 clones, around 81% being singletons. The chain employs TRBV4-2 and TRBJ2-3; the match to TRBD2 covers 7 bases. The TCR was taken from a woman in her late teens or twenties in good health and CMV-seropositive. The sample was PBMCs. This CDR3 reads CASSRDLGGVTDTQYF. Here the CDR3 DNA reads TGTGCCAGCAGCCGGGATCTGGGGGGGGTCACAGATACGCAGTATTTT.